The sequence of this T cell receptor (beta chain) was determined in a study of T cell changes during pregnancy in multiple sclerosis (dated by TCRdb to about 2019). Turning to the overall study: The study examined how the T cell repertoire changed over the course of pregnancy in women with multiple sclerosis.

Looking up the germline V gene (reference sequence) yields CDR1 LNHDA and CDR2 SQIVND. After removal of 3 bases from V and 3 bases from J, the junction retains 6 bases not matched to a gene. The CDR3 spans 16 residues, from the cysteine through the phenylalanine. Here the CDR3 DNA is all that survives: 48 bases in frame from base 1. As regards this clone: The specificity of this receptor is unknown. One base away there is no much larger clone; base qualities are not given.

The library was built by means of the immunoSEQ multiplex PCR assay. What TCRdb holds here is the immuneACCESS table cut down to in-frame rearrangements. Part of the clones is not present; checked against another copy, under half of the missing clones reflect an unresolved V gene, and the others are unexplained. The sample yields 50,000 to 60,000 clones; 90% were counted once. Together, the top ten hold around 2.2% of the sample. The clonotype was recovered from a female donor in good health, enrolled as a control in a pregnancy study. The rearranged chain carries TRBV19 and TRBJ2-1, with TRBD1 identical over 9 junction bases. Sequenced material: peripheral blood, taken in the first trimester of pregnancy. In nucleotide form, the sequence is TGTGCCAGTAGTATGATGGGACAGGGAGTCTACAATGAGCAGTTCTTC. It translates as CASSMMGQGVYNEQFF.